This T cell receptor (beta chain) was sequenced for a study of vaccination effects on CD4 cells after COVID-19. Broader study findings: Convalescent patients in the study were few, and early post-infection timepoints were absent.

Expansion with viral peptide pools was applied to antigen-specific CD4+ T cells by the ViraFEST assay prior to sequencing. Culture lasted roughly 9 days before CD4+ T cell isolation. It was two doses of either the BNT162b2 or mRNA-1273 vaccine that participants received. This clone was counted a single time. Its specificity is unknown. Profiling relied on immunoSEQ multiplex PCR, and the TCRdb table lists in-frame clones only, not all of them. This sample has just under 60,000 clones, with approximately 78% found just once. The clonotype comes from a human donor who received a COVID-19 vaccine. The sequenced sample was CD4+ T cells from PBMCs cultured with HCoV-OC43 spike peptides, obtained after COVID-19 vaccination. Subset meaning: HCoV-OC43 spike overlapping peptide pool stimulation.

The chain's CDR3 is CASSGGGGRQVQETQYF. The CDR3, as DNA: TGTGCCAGCAGCGGAGGGGGGGGCCGGCAGGTCCAAGAGACCCAGTACTTC. The V call is TRBV5-4, the J call TRBJ2-5, with D perhaps TRBD2 (7 bases). V lost 4 bases to trimming and J lost 1 base, with 20 bases between them. CDR3 size: 17 residues. Per the germline V gene, CDR1 is SGHNT and CDR2 is YYREEE (reference sequence).